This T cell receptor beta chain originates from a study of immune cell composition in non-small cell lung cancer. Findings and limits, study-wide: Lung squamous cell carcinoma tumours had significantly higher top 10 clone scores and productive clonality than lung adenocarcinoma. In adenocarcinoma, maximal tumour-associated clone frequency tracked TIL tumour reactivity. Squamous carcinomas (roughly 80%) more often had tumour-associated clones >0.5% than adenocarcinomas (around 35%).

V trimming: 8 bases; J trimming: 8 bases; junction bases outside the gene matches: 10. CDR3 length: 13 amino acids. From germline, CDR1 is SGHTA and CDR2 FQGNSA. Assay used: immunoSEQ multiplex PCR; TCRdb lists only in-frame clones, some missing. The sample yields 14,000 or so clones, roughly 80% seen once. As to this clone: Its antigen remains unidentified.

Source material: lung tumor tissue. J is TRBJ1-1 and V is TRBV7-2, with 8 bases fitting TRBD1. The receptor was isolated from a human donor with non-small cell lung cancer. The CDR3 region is CASDYGQGAEAFF. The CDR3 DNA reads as TGTGCCAGCGACTACGGACAGGGCGCCGAAGCTTTCTTT.